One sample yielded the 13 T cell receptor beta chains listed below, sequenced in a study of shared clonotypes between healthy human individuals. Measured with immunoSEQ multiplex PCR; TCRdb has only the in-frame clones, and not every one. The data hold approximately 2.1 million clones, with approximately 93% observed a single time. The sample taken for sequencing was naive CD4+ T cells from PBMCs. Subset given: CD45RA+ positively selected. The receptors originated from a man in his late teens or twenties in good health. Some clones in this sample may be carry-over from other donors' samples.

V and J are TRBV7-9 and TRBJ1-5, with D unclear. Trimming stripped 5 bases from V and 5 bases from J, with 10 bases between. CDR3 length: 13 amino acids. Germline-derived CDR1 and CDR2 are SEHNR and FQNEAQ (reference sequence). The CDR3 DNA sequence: TGTGCCAGCAGCGCAGGCCCGGATCAGCCCCAGCATTTT. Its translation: CASSAGPDQPQHF.

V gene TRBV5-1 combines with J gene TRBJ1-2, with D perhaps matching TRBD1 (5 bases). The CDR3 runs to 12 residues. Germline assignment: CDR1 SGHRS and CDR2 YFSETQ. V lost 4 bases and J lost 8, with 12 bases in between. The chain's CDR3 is CASSRQGLGYTF. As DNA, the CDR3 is TGCGCCAGCAGCCGCCAGGGTCTCGGCTACACCTTC.

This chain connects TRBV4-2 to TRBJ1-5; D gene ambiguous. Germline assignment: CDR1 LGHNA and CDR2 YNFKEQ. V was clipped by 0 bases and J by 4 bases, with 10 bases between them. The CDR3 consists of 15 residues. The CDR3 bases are TGTGCCAGCAGCCAAGACGACGGACGTAATCAGCCCCAGCATTTT. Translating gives CASSQDDGRNQPQHF.

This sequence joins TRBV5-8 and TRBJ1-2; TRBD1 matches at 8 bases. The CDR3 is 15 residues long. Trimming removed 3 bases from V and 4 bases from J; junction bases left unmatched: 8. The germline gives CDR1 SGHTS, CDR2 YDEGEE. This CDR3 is CASSSRTGFAYGYTF. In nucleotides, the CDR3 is TGTGCCAGCAGCTCTCGGACAGGGTTCGCCTATGGCTACACCTTC.

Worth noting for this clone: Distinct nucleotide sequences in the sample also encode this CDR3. CDR3 in amino acids: CASSLVYRGQETQYF. DNA of the CDR3: TGCGCCAGCAGCTTGGTGTATAGGGGGCAAGAGACCCAGTACTTC. This chain links TRBV5-1 with TRBJ2-5, with D perhaps TRBD1 (6 bases). This CDR3 spans 15 amino acids. Germline V gene sequence: CDR1 SGHRS, CDR2 YFSETQ. The ends were cut back, 0 bases at V and 2 bases at J, with 11 bases in the middle. Combining the CDR3 with reference TRBV5-1 and TRBJ2-5 gives the whole variable domain KAGVTQTPRYLIKTRGQQVTLSCSPISGHRSVSWYQQTPGQGLQFLFEYFSETQRNKGNFPGRFSGRQFSNSRSEMNVSTLELGDSALYLCASSLVYRGQETQYFGPGTRLLVL.

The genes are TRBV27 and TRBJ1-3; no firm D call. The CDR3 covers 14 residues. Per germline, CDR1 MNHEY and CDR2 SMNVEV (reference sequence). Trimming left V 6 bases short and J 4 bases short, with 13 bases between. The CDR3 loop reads CASSLLGPGNTIYF. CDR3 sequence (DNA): TGTGCCAGCAGCCTACTCGGACCCGGAAACACCATATATTTT.

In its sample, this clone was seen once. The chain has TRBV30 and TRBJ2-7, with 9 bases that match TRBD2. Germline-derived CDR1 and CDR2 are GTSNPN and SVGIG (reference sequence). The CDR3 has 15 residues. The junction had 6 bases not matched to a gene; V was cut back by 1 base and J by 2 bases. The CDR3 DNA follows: TGTGCCTGGAGTGGTATAGCGGGAGTAACCTACGAGCAGTACTTC. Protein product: CAWSGIAGVTYEQYF.

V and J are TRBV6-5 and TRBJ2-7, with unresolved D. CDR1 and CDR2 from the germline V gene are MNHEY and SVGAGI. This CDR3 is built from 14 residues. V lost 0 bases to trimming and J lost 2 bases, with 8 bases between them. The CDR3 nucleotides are TGTGCCAGCAGTTACTCGATCAGGACCTACGAGCAGTACTTC. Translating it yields CASSYSIRTYEQYF.

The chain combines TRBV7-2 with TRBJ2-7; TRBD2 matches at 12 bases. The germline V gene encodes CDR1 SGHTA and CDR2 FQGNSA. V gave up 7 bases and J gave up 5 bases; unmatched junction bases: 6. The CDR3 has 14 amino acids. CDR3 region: CASKGGLAGHEQYF. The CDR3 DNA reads TGTGCCAGCAAAGGGGGACTAGCGGGCCACGAGCAGTACTTC. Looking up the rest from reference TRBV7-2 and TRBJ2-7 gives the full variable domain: GAGVSQSPSNKVTEKGKDVELRCDPISGHTALYWYRQSLGQGLEFLIYFQGNSAPDKSGLPSDRFSAERTGGSVSTLTIQRTQQEDSAVYLCASKGGLAGHEQYFGPGTRLTVT.

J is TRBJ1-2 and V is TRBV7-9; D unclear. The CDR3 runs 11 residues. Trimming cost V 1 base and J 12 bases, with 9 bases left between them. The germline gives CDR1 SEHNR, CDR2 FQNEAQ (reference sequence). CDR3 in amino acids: CASSLGRGNTF. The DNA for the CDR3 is TGTGCCAGCAGCTTAGGCCGGGGAAACACCTTC. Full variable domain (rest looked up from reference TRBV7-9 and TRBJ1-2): DTGVSQNPRHKITKRGQNVTFRCDPISEHNRLYWYRQTLGQGPEFLTYFQNEAQLEKSRLLSDRFSAERPKGSFSTLEIQRTEQGDSAMYLCASSLGRGNTFGSGTRLTVV.

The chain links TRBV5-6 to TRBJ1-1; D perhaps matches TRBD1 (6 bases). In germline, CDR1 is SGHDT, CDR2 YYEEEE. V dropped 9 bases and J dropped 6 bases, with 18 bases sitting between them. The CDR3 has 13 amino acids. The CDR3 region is CATGARRTAEAFF. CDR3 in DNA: TGTGCCACGGGGGCGAGAAGGACCGCTGAAGCTTTCTTT.

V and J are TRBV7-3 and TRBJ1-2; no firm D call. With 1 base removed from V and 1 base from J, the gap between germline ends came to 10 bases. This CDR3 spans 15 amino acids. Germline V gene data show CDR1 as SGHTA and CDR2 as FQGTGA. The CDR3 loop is CASSLRPGDNYGYTF. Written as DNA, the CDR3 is TGTGCCAGCAGCTTAAGGCCCGGGGATAACTATGGCTACACCTTC.

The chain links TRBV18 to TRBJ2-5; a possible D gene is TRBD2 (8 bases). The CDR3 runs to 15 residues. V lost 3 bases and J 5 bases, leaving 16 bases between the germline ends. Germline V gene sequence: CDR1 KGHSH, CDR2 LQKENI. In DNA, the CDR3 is TGTGCCAGCTCACCCCGGGAGGGGGCTGGGGAGACCCAGTACTTC. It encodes CASSPREGAGETQYF.